This T cell receptor beta chain was recovered during a study of STAT3 mutations in large granular lymphocyte leukemia. For the study at large: More than half of T-LGLL patients received immunosuppressive therapy. Study-level points and caveats: Differing intervals and regimens complicate linking therapy response to clone burden. Every T-LGLL patient had at least one immunodominant TCRbeta clonotype.

Some clones are missing from TCRdb's copy, which holds only in-frame ones; the method was immunoSEQ multiplex PCR. There are about 5,200 clones in the sample; about 70% occur only once, and around half lies in the top ten. Of note for this clone: Its antigen remains unknown.

The germline gives CDR1 SGHRS, CDR2 YFSETQ. The CDR3 contains 14 residues. V was pared by 5 bases and J by 0 bases, with 2 bases of the junction left unmatched. The chain carries TRBV5-1 and TRBJ2-1; 7 nucleotides align to TRBD2. The TCR was taken from a human donor with T large granular lymphocyte leukemia. Some clones in this sample may be carry-over from other donors' samples. The sequencing input was PBMCs. The CDR3 nucleotides are TGCGCCAGCAGGGGGGGGAGCTCCTACAATGAGCAGTTCTTC. This encodes CASRGGSSYNEQFF.